The 15 T cell receptor beta chains in this list originate from one sample, sequenced in a study of blood T cell repertoires in COVID-19 (dated by TCRdb to between 2020 and 2021). The library was produced with the immunoSEQ multiplex PCR assay. The table was pulled from immuneACCESS by TCRdb, which kept in-frame rearrangements only. Such tables lose some clones; where checked, under half of the loss comes from unresolved V genes, and the rest has no known cause. The sample yields some 250,000 clones; about 80% were counted once. The ten biggest clones cover about 3.1% of the sample. The sample taken for sequencing was peripheral blood. Receptors originate from a woman of 80 years or more with acute or convalescent COVID-19.

J is TRBJ1-1 and V is TRBV3-1 (or the pseudogene TRBV3-2), with a tentative D call TRBD1 (6 bases). This CDR3 region has 15 residues. CDR1 and CDR2 from the germline V gene are LGHDT and YNNKEL (reference sequence). The ends were cut back, 0 bases at V and 4 bases at J, with 12 bases in the middle. The CDR3 coding sequence is TGTGCCAGCAGCCAAGAACCCCGAGGGGGCACTGAAGCTTTCTTT. It specifies CASSQEPRGGTEAFF.

This clone was seen a few times. The V call is TRBV20-1, the J call TRBJ2-5; D call uncertain. The CDR3 runs 11 residues. V was clipped by 5 bases and J by 5 bases, with 9 bases between them. Germline assignment: CDR1 DFQATT and CDR2 SNEGSKA (reference sequence). For the CDR3, the DNA is TGCAGTGCTCTCCCTCGGGAGACCCAGTACTTC. The encoded protein is CSALPRETQYF.

The chain joins TRBV19 to TRBJ1-5, with TRBD1 matching 7 bases. Germline lookup yields CDR1 LNHDA and CDR2 SQIVND (reference sequence). CDR3 size: 15 residues. Trimming removed 6 bases from V and 2 bases from J; junction bases left unmatched: 7. In DNA form, the CDR3 reads TGTGCCAGTAGACCGACAGGGACCCGCAATCAGCCCCAGCATTTT. Translated, it gives CASRPTGTRNQPQHF.

V and J are TRBV3-1 (or the pseudogene TRBV3-2) and TRBJ2-1, with TRBD2 matching over 13 bases. This CDR3 region has 16 residues. In germline, CDR1 is LGHDT, CDR2 YNNKEL (reference sequence). V shed 1 base, J shed 5 bases, and the junction held 2 bases outside the gene matches. CDR3 nucleotide sequence: TGTGCCAGCAGCCAAGGACTAGCGGGAGGTCACAATGAGCAGTTCTTC. This codes for CASSQGLAGGHNEQFF.

The rearrangement joins TRBV18 to TRBJ2-3; D perhaps matches TRBD1 (5 bases). Deletions cut 3 bases from V and 4 bases from J, with 8 bases between. This CDR3 is 13 amino acids long. Germline V gives CDR1 KGHSH, CDR2 LQKENI. CDR3 coding DNA: TGTGCCAGCTCACCTCCAGGGTCAGATACGCAGTATTTT. It encodes CASSPPGSDTQYF.

The J gene is TRBJ1-2, the V gene TRBV27; 7 bases line up with TRBD1. The CDR3 spans 13 residues. With 2 bases clipped from V and 7 bases from J, the junction kept 4 bases outside the gene matches. Germline lookup yields CDR1 MNHEY and CDR2 SMNVEV (reference sequence). As DNA, the CDR3 is TGTGCCAGCAGTTTAAGGGGGCGGGGTGGCTACACCTTC. Amino acid sequence: CASSLRGRGGYTF.

The chain combines TRBV5-1 with TRBJ2-1, with D perhaps TRBD2 (6 bases). There are 15 residues in the CDR3. V was shortened by 1 base and J by 2 bases, with 10 bases between the two germline ends. Germline CDR1 is SGHRS and CDR2 is YFSETQ. The CDR3 nucleotides are TGCGCCAGCAGCTTGAACGGGGGAACCTACAATGAGCAGTTCTTC. As protein: CASSLNGGTYNEQFF.

This clone was seen more than once but under ten times. V is TRBV9 and J is TRBJ1-2; no reliable D call. Germline V gives CDR1 SGDLS, CDR2 YYNGEE. Between the trimmed V and J ends, which lost 0 bases and 2 bases, there was a span of 5 bases. The CDR3 is 13 amino acids. CDR3 in amino acids: CASSVAPNYGYTF. In DNA, the CDR3 is TGTGCCAGCAGCGTAGCTCCGAACTATGGCTACACCTTC. The variable domain in full, completed from reference TRBV9 and TRBJ1-2, reads DSGVTQTPKHLITATGQRVTLRCSPRSGDLSVYWYQQSLDQGLQFLIQYYNGEERAKGNILERFSAQQFPDLHSELNLSSLELGDSALYFCASSVAPNYGYTFGSGTRLTVV.

This clone was seen ten or more times. The V gene is TRBV5-6, the J gene TRBJ1-2; TRBD1 is a possible D gene (6 bases). The CDR3 loop spans 16 amino acids. Germline assignment: CDR1 SGHDT and CDR2 YYEEEE. Trimming pared 6 bases from V and 4 bases from J, leaving 22 bases between. The CDR3 nucleotides are TGTGCCAGCATCCCCCGGGGGGGGCAGCTTCGCTATGGCTACACCTTC. This encodes CASIPRGGQLRYGYTF.

CDR3 protein: CAWSRGENYGYTF. CDR3 nucleotide sequence: TGTGCCTGGAGTAGGGGCGAGAACTATGGCTACACCTTC. The chain carries TRBV30 and TRBJ1-2; the D gene is possibly TRBD1 (5 bases). The V and J ends lost 2 bases and 2 bases respectively, with 9 bases between them. Germline V gene data show CDR1 as GTSNPN and CDR2 as SVGIG (reference sequence). The CDR3 covers 13 residues. The full variable domain, rest sourced from reference TRBV30 and TRBJ1-2, is SQTIHQWPATLVQPVGSPLSLECTVEGTSNPNLYWYRQAAGRGLQLLFYSVGIGQISSEVPQNLSASRPQDRQFILSSKKLLLSDSGFYLCAWSRGENYGYTFGSGTRLTVV.

The rearrangement uses TRBV5-1 and TRBJ2-5; weak D call: TRBD2 (7 bases). Per germline, CDR1 SGHRS and CDR2 YFSETQ. Trimming cost V 2 bases and J 2 bases, with 13 bases left between them. CDR3 length equals 15 residues. The CDR3 loop is CASSLGGAGQETQYF. The CDR3, as DNA: TGCGCCAGCAGCTTAGGGGGGGCCGGACAAGAGACCCAGTACTTC. Using reference TRBV5-1 and TRBJ2-5 for the parts outside the CDR3, the full variable domain is KAGVTQTPRYLIKTRGQQVTLSCSPISGHRSVSWYQQTPGQGLQFLFEYFSETQRNKGNFPGRFSGRQFSNSRSEMNVSTLELGDSALYLCASSLGGAGQETQYFGPGTRLLVL.

This chain uses TRBV7-6 with TRBJ2-7; D perhaps matches TRBD2 (6 bases). Trimming took off 0 bases at V and 2 bases at J, with 14 bases between the two ends. The CDR3 is made up of 16 amino acids. Germline V gene sequence: CDR1 SGHVS, CDR2 FNYEAQ. The CDR3, as DNA: TGTGCCAGCAGCTTAGCGTCTTTAGGAGGGACCTACGAGCAGTACTTC. It yields the protein CASSLASLGGTYEQYF.

The V gene is TRBV25-1, the J gene TRBJ2-1; a weak D match, TRBD2 (6 bases). Germline V gene data show CDR1 as MGHDK and CDR2 as SYGVNS. This CDR3 comprises 13 residues. Trimming shortened V by 3 bases and J by 14 bases, and 17 bases separated the two germline ends. The DNA of the CDR3 is TGTGCCAGCAGTGATCCCGGGACTTCTAGTAAGTTCTTC. Amino acid sequence: CASSDPGTSSKFF.

The chain joins TRBV6-2 or TRBV6-3 to TRBJ2-1; TRBD2 aligns across 14 bases. The ends lost 2 bases at V and 3 bases at J; junction bases unmatched: 9. The CDR3 covers 19 residues. Germline lookup yields CDR1 MNHEY and CDR2 SVGEGT. CDR3 nucleotide sequence: TGTGCCAGCAGTTACCCGGGACTAGCGGGAGTTCTCTACTACAATGAGCAGTTCTTC. It is translated as CASSYPGLAGVLYYNEQFF.

The chain employs TRBV6-5 and TRBJ1-2; TRBD1 aligns across 10 bases. The CDR3 is 13 amino acids. V was pared by 5 bases and J by 6 bases, with 3 bases of the junction left unmatched. Germline CDR1 MNHEY, CDR2 SVGAGI. CDR3 bases: TGTGCCAGCAGTCAGACAGGGGGCAATGGCTACACCTTC. Translating gives CASSQTGGNGYTF.